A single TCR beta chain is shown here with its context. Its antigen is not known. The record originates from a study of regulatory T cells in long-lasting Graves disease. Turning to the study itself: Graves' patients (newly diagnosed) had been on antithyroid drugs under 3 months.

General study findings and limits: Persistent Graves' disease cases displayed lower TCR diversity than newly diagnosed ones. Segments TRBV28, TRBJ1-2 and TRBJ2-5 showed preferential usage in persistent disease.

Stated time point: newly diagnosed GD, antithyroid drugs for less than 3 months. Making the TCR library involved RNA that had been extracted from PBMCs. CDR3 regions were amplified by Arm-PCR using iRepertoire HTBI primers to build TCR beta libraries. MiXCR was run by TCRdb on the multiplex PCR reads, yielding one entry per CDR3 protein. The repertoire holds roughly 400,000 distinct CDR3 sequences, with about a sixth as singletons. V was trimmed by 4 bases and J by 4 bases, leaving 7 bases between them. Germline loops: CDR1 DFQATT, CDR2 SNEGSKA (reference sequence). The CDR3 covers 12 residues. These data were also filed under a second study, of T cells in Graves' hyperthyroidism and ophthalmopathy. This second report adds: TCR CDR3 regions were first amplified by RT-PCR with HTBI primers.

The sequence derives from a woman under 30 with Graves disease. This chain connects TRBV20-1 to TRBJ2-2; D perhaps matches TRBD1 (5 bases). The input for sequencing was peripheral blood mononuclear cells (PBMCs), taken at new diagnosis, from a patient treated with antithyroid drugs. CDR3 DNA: TGCAGTGCTAAGCAGGGCACCGGGGAGCTGTTTTTT. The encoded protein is CSAKQGTGELFF.